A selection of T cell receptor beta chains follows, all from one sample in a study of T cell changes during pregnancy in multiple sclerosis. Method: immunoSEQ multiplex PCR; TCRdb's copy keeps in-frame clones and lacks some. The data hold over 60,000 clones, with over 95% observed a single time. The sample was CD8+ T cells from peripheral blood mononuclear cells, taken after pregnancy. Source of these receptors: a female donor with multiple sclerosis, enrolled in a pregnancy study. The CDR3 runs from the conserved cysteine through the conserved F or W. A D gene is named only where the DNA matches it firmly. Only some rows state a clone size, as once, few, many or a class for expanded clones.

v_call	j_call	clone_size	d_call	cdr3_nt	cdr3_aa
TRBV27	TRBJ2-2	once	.	TGTGCCAGCAGTTCTTTCACCGGGGAGCTGTTTTTT	CASSSFTGELFF
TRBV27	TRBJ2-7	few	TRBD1	TGTGCCAGCAGTTTATTGAGGACAGGCTCCTACGAGCAGTACTTC	CASSLLRTGSYEQYF
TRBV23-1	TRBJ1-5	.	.	TGCGCCAGCAGTCGCTTAACAGGTAATCAGCCCCAGCATTTT	CASSRLTGNQPQHF
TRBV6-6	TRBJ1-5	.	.	TGTGCCAGCACCTTAGGGGGAAGCAATCAGCCCCAGCATTTT	CASTLGGSNQPQHF
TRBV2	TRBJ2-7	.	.	TGTGCCAGCAGTGAAGAGACAACCTACGAGCAGTACTTC	CASSEETTYEQYF
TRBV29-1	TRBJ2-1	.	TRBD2	TGCAGCGTTGAGGGGTTAGCGGGCGGACATGAGCAGTTCTTC	CSVEGLAGGHEQFF
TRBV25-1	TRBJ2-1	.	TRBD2	TGTGCCAGCAGTGATATAGCGGGAGGGCTTTACAATGAGCAGTTCTTC	CASSDIAGGLYNEQFF
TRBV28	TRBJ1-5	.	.	TGTGCCAGCAGTTTTAGACAGGGCAATCAGCCCCAGCATTTT	CASSFRQGNQPQHF
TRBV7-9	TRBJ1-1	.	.	TGTGCCAGCAGCTTACAGGGGATCGCCACTGAAGCTTTCTTT	CASSLQGIATEAFF
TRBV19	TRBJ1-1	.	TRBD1	TGTGCCAGTAGTATTGGGGACAGGGGGTCGGTTGAGAACACTGAAGCTTTCTTT	CASSIGDRGSVENTEAFF
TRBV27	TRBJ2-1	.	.	TGTGCCAGCAGCTTAACAAAGAATGAGCAGTTCTTC	CASSLTKNEQFF
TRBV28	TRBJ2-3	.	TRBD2	TGTGCCAGCAGTTTGGATCTAGCGGGAGTGGCCATGGATACGCAGTATTTT	CASSLDLAGVAMDTQYF
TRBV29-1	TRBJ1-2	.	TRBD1	TGCAGCGTCGCAGACCGGGACAGGGACTATGGCTACACCTTC	CSVADRDRDYGYTF
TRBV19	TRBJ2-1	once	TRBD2	TGTGCCAGTAGTATTCTAGCGGGAGTGGACAATGAGCAGTTCTTC	CASSILAGVDNEQFF
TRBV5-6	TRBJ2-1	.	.	TGTGCCAGCACTATGGGGCACGAGCAGTTCTTC	CASTMGHEQFF
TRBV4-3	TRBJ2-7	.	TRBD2	TGCGCCAGCAGCCAGATCGTTAGACTAGCGGGAGGGGGCGAGCAGTACTTC	CASSQIVRLAGGGEQYF
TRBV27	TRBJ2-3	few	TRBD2	TGTGCCAGCAGTTCCGGACTAGCTGGTTTCGATACGCAGTATTTT	CASSSGLAGFDTQYF
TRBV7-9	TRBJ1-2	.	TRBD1	TGTGCCAGCAGCTTAGCCGGGACAGGGCATAATGGCTACACCTTC	CASSLAGTGHNGYTF